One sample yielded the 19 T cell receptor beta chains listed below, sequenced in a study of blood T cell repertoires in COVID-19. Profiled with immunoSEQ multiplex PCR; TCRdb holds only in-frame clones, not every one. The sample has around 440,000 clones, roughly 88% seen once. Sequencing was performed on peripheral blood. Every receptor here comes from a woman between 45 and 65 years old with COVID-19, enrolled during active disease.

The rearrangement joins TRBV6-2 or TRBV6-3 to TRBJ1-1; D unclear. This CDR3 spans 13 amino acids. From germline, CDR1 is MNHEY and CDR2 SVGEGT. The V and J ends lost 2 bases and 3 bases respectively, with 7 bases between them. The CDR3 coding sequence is TGTGCCAGCAGTTACGAGGGTTACACTGAAGCTTTCTTT. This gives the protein CASSYEGYTEAFF.

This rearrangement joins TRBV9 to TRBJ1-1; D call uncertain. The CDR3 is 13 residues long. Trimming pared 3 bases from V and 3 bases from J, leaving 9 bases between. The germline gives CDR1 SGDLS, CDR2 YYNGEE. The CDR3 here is CASSAQSHTEAFF. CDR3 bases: TGTGCCAGCAGCGCCCAGTCCCACACTGAAGCTTTCTTT. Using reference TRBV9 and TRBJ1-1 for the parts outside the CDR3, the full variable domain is DSGVTQTPKHLITATGQRVTLRCSPRSGDLSVYWYQQSLDQGLQFLIQYYNGEERAKGNILERFSAQQFPDLHSELNLSSLELGDSALYFCASSAQSHTEAFFGQGTRLTVV.

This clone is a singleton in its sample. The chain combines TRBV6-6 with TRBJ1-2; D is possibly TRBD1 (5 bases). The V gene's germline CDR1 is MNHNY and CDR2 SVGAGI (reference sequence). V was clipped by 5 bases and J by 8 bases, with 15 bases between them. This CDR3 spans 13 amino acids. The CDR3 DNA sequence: TGTGCCAGCAGTCCCGGGACTCCCTTAGGCTACACCTTC. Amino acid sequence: CASSPGTPLGYTF.

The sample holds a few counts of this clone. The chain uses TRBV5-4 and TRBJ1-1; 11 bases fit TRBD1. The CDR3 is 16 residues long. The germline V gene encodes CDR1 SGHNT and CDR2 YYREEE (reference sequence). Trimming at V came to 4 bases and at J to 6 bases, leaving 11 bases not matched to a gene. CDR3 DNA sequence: TGTGCCAGCAGCCCGGGACAGGGGGTCCTGGGCGCTGAAGCTTTCTTT. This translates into CASSPGQGVLGAEAFF.

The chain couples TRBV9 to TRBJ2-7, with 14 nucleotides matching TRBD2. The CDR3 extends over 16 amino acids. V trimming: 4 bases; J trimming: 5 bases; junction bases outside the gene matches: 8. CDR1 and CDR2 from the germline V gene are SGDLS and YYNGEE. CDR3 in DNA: TGTGCCAGCAGCCCCGGACTAGCGGGGGGCCCCGACGAGCAGTACTTC. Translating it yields CASSPGLAGGPDEQYF.

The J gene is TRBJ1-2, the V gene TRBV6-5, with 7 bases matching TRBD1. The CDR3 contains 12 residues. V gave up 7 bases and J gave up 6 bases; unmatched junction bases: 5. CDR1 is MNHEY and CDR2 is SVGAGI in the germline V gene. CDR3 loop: CASKDRVHGYTF. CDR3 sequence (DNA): TGTGCCAGCAAAGACAGGGTACATGGCTACACCTTC.

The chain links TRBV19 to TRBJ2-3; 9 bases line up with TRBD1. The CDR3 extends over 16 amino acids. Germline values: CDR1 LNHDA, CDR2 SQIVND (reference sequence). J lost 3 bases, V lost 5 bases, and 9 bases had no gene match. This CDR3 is CASSARDRVGTDTQYF. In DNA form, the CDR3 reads TGTGCCAGTAGTGCGCGGGACAGGGTTGGGACAGATACGCAGTATTTT.

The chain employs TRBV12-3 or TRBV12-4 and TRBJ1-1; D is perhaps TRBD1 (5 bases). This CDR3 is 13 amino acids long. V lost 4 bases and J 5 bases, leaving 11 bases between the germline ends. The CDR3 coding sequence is TGTGCCAGCAGTTACCGAAAGGGGACTGAAGCTTTCTTT. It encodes CASSYRKGTEAFF.

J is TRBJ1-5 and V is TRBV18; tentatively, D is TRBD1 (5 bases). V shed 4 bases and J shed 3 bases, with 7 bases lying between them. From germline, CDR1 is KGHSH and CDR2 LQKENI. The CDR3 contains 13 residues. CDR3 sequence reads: CASSLGHNQPQHF. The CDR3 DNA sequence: TGTGCCAGCTCACTGGGGCACAATCAGCCCCAGCATTTT.

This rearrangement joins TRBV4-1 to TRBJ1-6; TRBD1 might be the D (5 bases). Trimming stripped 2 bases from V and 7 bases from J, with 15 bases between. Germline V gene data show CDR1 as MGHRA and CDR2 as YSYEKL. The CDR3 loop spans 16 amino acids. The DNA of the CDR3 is TGCGCCAGCAGCCAACCTCGACAGTCATGGAATTCACCCCTCCACTTT. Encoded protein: CASSQPRQSWNSPLHF.

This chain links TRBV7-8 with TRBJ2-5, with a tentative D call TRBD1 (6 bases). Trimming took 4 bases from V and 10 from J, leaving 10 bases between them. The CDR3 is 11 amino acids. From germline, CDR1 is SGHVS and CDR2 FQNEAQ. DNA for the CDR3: TGTGCCAGCAGCTCTGGGACACACCAGTACTTC. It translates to CASSSGTHQYF.

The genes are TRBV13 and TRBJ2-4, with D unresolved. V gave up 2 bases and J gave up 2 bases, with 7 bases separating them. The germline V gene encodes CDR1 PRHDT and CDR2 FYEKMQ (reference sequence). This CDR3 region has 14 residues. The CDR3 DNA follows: TGTGCCAGCAGCTTATCGGAGACCAAAAACATTCAGTACTTC. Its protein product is CASSLSETKNIQYF.

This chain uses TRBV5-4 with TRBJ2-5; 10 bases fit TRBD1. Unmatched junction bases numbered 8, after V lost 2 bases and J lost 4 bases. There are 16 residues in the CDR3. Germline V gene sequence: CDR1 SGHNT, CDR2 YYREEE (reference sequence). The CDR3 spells CASSFGTGVLGETQYF. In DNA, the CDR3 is TGTGCCAGCAGCTTTGGGACAGGGGTTCTCGGAGAGACCCAGTACTTC.

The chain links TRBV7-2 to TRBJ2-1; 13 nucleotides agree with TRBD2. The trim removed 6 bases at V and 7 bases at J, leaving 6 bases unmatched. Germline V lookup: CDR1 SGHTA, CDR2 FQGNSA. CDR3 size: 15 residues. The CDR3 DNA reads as TGTGCCAGCAGTTTTACTAGCGGGGGGGGTAATGAGCAGTTCTTC. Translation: CASSFTSGGGNEQFF.

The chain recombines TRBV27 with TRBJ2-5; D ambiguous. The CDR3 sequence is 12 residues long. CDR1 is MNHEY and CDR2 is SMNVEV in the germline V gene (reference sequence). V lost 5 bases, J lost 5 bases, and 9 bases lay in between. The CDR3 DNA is TGTGCCAGCAGTGCCACGAGGGAGACCCAGTACTTC. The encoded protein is CASSATRETQYF.

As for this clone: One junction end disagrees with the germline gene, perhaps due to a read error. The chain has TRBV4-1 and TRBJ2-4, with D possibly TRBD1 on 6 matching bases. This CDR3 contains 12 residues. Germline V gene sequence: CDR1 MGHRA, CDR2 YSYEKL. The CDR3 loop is CASSQGGGGPHF. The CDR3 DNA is TGCGCCAGCAGCCAAGGAGGGGGTGGCCCCCACTTC.

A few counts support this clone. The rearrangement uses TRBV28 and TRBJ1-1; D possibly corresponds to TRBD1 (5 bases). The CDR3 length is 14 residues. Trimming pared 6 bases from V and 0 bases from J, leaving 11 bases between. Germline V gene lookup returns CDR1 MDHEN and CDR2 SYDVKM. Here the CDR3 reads CASSPRQLNTEAFF. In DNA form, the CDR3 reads TGTGCCAGCAGCCCCCGACAGCTGAACACTGAAGCTTTCTTT.

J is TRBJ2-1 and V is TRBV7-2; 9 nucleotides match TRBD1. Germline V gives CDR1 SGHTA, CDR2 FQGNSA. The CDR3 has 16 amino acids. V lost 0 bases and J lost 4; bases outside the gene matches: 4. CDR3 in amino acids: CASSLALGTGYNEQFF. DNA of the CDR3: TGTGCCAGCAGCTTAGCGCTGGGGACAGGGTACAATGAGCAGTTCTTC.

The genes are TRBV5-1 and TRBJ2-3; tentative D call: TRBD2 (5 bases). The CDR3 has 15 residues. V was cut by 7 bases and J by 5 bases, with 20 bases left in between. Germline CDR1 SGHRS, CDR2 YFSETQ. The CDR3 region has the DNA TGCGCCAGCCCATGGAGGTGCTCCCGTCTAGATACGCAGTATTTT. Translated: CASPWRCSRLDTQYF.